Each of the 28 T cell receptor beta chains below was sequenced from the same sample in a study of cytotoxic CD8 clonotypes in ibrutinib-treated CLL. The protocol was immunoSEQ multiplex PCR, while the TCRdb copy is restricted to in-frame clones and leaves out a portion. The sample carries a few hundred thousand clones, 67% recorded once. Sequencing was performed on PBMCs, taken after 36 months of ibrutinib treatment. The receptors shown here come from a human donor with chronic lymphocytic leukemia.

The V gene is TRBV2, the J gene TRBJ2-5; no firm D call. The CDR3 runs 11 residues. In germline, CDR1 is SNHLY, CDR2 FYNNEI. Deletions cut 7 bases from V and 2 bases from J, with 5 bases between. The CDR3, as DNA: TGTGCCAGCACGCTTCAAGAGACCCAGTACTTC. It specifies CASTLQETQYF.

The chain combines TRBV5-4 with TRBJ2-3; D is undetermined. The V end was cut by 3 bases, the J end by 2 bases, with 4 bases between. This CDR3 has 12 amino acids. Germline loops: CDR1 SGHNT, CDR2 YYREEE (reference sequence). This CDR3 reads CASSSNTDTQYF. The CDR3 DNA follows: TGTGCCAGCAGCTCGAACACAGATACGCAGTATTTT.

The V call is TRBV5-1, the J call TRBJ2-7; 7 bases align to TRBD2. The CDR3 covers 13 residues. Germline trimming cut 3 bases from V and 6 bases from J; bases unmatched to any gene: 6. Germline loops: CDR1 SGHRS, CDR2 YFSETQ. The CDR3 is CASSSRTRSEQYF. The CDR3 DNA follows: TGCGCCAGCAGCTCCCGGACTAGAAGCGAGCAGTACTTC.

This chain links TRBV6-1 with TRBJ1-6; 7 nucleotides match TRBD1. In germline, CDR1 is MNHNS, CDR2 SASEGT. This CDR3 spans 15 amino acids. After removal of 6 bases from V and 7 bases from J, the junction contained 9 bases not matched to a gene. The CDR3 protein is CASRPATGWNSPLHF. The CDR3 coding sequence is TGTGCCAGCAGACCGGCGACAGGGTGGAATTCACCCCTCCACTTT.

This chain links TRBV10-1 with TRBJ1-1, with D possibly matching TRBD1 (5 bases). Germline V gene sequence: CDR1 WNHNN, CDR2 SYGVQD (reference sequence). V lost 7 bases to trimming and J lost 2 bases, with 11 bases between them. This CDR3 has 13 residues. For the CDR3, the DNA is TGCGCCAGCACCTCACAGGTTAACACTGAAGCTTTCTTT. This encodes CASTSQVNTEAFF.

The CDR3 coding sequence is TGCGCCAGCAGCCTGGCAAGGACAGGGGGCGCCGAGCAGTACTTC. Protein sequence: CASSLARTGGAEQYF. This chain uses TRBV5-1 with TRBJ2-7; TRBD1 matches 11 bases. In germline, CDR1 is SGHRS, CDR2 YFSETQ. CDR3 size: 15 residues. V shed 4 bases, J shed 6 bases, and the junction held 9 bases outside the gene matches.

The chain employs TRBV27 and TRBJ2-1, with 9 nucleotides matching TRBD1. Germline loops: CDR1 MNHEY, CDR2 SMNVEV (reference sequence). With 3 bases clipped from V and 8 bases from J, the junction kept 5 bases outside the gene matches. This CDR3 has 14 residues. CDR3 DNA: TGTGCCAGCAGTTTCGGCCGGGACAGGGATGAGCAGTTCTTC. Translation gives CASSFGRDRDEQFF.

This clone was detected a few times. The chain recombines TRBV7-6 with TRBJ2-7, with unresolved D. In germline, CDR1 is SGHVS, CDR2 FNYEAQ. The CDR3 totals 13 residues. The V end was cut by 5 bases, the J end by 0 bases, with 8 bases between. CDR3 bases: TGTGCCAGCAGCCAGACTCACTCCTACGAGCAGTACTTC. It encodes CASSQTHSYEQYF.

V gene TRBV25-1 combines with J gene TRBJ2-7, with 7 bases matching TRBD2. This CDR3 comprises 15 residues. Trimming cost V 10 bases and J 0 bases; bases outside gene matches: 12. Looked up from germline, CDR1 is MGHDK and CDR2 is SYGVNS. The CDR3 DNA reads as TGTGCCATCGTAGCCCATGGCGGGAGCTCCTACGAGCAGTACTTC. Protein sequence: CAIVAHGGSSYEQYF.

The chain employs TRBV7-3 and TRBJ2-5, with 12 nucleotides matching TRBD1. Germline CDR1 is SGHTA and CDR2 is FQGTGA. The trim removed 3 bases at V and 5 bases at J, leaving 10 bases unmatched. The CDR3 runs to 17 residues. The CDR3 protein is CASSLWPGTGGRETQYF. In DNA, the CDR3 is TGTGCCAGCAGCTTGTGGCCCGGGACAGGGGGCCGGGAGACCCAGTACTTC. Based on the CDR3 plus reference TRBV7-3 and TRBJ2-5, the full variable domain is GAGVSQTPSNKVTEKGKYVELRCDPISGHTALYWYRQSLGQGPEFLIYFQGTGAADDSGLPNDRFFAVRPEGSVSTLKIQRTERGDSAVYLCASSLWPGTGGRETQYFGPGTRLLVL.

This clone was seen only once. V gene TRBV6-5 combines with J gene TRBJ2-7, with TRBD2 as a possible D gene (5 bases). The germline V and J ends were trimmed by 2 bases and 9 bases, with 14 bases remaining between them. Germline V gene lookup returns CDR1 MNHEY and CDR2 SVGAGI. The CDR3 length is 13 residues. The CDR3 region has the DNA TGTGCCAGCAGTTACCCCCCCGGGATCGTGCAGTACTTC. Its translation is CASSYPPGIVQYF.

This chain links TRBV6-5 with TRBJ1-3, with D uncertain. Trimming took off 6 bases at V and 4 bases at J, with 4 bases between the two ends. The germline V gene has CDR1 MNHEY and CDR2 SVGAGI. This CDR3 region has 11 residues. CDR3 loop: CASRKGNTIYF. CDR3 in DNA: TGTGCCAGCAGGAAGGGAAACACCATATATTTT.

The CDR3 coding sequence is TGTGCCAGCAGCCACGGGACAGAGAACACTGAAGCTTTCTTT. Protein sequence: CASSHGTENTEAFF. The chain uses TRBV11-1 and TRBJ1-1; TRBD1 matches 7 bases. Germline V gene lookup returns CDR1 SGHAT and CDR2 FQDESV (reference sequence). The CDR3 consists of 14 residues. V was clipped by 5 bases and J by 1 base; unmatched bases: 4.

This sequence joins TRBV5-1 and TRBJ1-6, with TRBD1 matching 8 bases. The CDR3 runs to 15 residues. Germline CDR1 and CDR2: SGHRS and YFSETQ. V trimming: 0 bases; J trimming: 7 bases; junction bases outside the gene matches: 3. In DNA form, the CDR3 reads TGCGCCAGCAGCTTGGGGACAGGGAGGAATTCACCCCTCCACTTT. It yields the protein CASSLGTGRNSPLHF. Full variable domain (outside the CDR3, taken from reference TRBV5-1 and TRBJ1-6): KAGVTQTPRYLIKTRGQQVTLSCSPISGHRSVSWYQQTPGQGLQFLFEYFSETQRNKGNFPGRFSGRQFSNSRSEMNVSTLELGDSALYLCASSLGTGRNSPLHFGNGTRLTVT.

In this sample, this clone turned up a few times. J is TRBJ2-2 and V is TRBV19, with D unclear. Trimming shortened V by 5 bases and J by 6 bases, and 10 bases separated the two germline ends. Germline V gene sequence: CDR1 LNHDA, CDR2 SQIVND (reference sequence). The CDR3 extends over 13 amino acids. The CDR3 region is CASSVPYAGELFF. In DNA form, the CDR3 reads TGTGCCAGTAGTGTTCCCTACGCCGGGGAGCTGTTTTTT.

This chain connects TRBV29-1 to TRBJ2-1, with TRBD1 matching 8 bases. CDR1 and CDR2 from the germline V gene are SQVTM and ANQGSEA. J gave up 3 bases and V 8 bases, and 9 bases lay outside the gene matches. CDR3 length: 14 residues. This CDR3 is CSPPDRGHYNEQFF. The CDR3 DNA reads TGCAGCCCCCCAGACAGGGGCCACTACAATGAGCAGTTCTTC.

The DNA for the CDR3 is TGTGCCAGCAGCTTAAAAAGGGGGCGAACTTACACAGATACGCAGTATTTT. Protein: CASSLKRGRTYTDTQYF. V gene TRBV7-8 combines with J gene TRBJ2-3, with 7 bases aligning to TRBD1. This CDR3 comprises 17 residues. Germline CDR1 SGHVS, CDR2 FQNEAQ. J gave up 2 bases and V 2 bases, and 10 bases lay outside the gene matches.

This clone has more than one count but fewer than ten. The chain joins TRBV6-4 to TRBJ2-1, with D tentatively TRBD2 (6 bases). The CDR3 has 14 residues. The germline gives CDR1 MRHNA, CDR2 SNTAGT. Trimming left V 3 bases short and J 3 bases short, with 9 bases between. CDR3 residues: CASSEAGYYNEQFF. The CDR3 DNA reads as TGTGCCAGCAGTGAGGCGGGATACTACAATGAGCAGTTCTTC.

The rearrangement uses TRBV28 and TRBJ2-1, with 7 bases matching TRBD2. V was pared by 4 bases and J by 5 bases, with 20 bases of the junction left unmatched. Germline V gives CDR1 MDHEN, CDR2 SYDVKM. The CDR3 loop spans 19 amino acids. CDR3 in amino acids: CASSSTQAAYAGAHNEQFF. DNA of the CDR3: TGTGCCAGCAGTTCTACCCAGGCGGCCTACGCGGGAGCCCACAATGAGCAGTTCTTC. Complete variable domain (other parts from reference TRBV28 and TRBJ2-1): DVKVTQSSRYLVKRTGEKVFLECVQDMDHENMFWYRQDPGLGLRLIYFSYDVKMKEKGDIPEGYSVSREKKERFSLILESASTNQTSMYLCASSSTQAAYAGAHNEQFFGPGTRLTVL.

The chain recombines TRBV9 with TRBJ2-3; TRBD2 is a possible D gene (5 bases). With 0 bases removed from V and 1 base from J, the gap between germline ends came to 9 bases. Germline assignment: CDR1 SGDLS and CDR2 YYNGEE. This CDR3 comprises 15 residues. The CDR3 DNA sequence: TGTGCCAGCAGCGTAGGGTGGGAGCGCACAGATACGCAGTATTTT. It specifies CASSVGWERTDTQYF. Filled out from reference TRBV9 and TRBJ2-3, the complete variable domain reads DSGVTQTPKHLITATGQRVTLRCSPRSGDLSVYWYQQSLDQGLQFLIQYYNGEERAKGNILERFSAQQFPDLHSELNLSSLELGDSALYFCASSVGWERTDTQYFGPGTRLTVL.

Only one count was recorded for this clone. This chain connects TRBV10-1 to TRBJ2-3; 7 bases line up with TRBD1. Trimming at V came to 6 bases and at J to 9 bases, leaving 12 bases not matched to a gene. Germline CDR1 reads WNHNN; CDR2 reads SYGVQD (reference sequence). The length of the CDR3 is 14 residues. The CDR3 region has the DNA TGCGCCAGCAGCACCGGGACAGCGCTCTCCACGCAGTATTTT. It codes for CASSTGTALSTQYF.

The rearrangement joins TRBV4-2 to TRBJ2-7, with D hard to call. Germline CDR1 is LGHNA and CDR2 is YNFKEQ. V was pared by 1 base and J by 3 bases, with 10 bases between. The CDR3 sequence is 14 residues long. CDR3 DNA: TGTGCCAGCAGCCAAGGAGCCGAGAACTACGAGCAGTACTTC. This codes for CASSQGAENYEQYF.

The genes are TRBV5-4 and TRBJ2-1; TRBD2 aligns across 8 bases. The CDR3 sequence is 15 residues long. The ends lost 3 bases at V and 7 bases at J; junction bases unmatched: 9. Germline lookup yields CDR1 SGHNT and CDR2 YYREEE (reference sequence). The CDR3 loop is CASSSPPLAGNEQFF. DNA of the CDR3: TGTGCCAGCAGCTCGCCCCCGCTAGCGGGTAATGAGCAGTTCTTC.

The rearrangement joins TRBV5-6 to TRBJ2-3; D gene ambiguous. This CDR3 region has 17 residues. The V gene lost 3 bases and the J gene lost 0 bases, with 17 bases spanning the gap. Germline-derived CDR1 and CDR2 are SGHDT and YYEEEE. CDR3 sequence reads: CASSSTIRQTSTDTQYF. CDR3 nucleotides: TGTGCCAGCAGCTCGACGATAAGGCAGACTAGCACAGATACGCAGTATTTT.

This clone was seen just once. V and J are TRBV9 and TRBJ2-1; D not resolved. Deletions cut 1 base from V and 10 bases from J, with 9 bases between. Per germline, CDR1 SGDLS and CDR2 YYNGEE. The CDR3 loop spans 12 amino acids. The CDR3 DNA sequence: TGTGCCAGCAGCGTATCGCTTACCGAGCAGTTCTTC. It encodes CASSVSLTEQFF.

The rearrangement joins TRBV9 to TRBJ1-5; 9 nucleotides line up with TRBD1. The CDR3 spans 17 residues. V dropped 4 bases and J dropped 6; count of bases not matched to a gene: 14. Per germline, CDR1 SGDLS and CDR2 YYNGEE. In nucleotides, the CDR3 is TGTGCCAGCAGCCCCGGGACAGGGCGTCTTTCCAGTCAGCCCCAGCATTTT. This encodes CASSPGTGRLSSQPQHF.

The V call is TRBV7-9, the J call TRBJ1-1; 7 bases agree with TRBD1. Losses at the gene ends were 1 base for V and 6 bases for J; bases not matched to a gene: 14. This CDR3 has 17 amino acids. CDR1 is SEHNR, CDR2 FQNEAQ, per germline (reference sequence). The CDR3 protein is CASSLDRGPLLVSEAFF. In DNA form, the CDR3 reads TGTGCCAGCAGCTTAGACAGGGGCCCCCTCCTGGTCTCTGAAGCTTTCTTT.

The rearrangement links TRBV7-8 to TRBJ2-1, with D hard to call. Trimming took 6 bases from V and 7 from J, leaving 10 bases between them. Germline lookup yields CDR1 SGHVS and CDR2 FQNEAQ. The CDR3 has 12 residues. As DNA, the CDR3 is TGTGCCAGCAGACGCACCGGGAATGAGCAGTTCTTC. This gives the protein CASRRTGNEQFF.